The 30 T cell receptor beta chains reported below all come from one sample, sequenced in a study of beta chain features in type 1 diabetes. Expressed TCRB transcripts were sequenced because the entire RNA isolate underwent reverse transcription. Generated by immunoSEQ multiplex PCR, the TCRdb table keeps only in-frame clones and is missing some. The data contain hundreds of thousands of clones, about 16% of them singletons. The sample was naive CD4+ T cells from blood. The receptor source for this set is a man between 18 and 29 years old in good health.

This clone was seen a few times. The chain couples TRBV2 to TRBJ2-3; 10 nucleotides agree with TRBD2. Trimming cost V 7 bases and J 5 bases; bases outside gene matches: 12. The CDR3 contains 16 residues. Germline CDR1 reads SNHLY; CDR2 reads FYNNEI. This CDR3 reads CASTRKVAGGIDTQYF. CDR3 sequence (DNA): TGTGCCAGCACCCGCAAGGTAGCGGGGGGAATAGATACGCAGTATTTT.

The CDR3 region has the DNA TGTGCCAGCAGCAACTACCGGGACAGGAATACCTACGAGCAGTACTTC. This translates into CASSNYRDRNTYEQYF. The chain has TRBV9 and TRBJ2-7; TRBD1 agrees at 8 bases. Germline CDR1 is SGDLS and CDR2 is YYNGEE. The ends lost 4 bases at V and 2 bases at J; junction bases unmatched: 11. CDR3 length: 16 amino acids.

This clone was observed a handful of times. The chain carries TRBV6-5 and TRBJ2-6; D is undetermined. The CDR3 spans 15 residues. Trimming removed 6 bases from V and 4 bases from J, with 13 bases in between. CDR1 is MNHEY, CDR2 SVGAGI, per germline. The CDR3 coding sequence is TGTGCCAGCAGCGACGCGGTTTTGGGGGCCAACGTCCTGACTTTC. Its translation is CASSDAVLGANVLTF.

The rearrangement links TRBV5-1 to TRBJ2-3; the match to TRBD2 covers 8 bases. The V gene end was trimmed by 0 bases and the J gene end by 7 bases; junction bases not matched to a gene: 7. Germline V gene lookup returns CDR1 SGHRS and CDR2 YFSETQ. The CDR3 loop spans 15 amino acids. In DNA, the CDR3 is TGCGCCAGCAGCTTGGAAACGGGAGGGCAAAATACGCAGTATTTT. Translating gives CASSLETGGQNTQYF.

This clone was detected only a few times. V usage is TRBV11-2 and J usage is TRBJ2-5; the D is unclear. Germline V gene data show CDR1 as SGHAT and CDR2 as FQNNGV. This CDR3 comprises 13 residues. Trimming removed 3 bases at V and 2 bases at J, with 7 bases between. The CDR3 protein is CASSFPSQETQYF. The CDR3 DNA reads TGTGCCAGCAGCTTCCCCAGTCAAGAGACCCAGTACTTC.

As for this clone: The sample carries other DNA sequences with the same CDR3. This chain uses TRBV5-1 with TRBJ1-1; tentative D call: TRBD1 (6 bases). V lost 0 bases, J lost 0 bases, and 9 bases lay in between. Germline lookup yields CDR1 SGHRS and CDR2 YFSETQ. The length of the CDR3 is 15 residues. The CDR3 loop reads CASSLVGGLNTEAFF. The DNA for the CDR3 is TGCGCCAGCAGCTTGGTCGGGGGGCTGAACACTGAAGCTTTCTTT.

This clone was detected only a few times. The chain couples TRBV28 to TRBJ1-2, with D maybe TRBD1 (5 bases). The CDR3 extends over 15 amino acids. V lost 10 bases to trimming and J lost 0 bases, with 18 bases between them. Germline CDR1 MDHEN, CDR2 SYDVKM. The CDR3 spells CATILGGSTNYGYTF. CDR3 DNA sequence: TGTGCCACCATCCTCGGGGGGAGCACTAACTATGGCTACACCTTC.

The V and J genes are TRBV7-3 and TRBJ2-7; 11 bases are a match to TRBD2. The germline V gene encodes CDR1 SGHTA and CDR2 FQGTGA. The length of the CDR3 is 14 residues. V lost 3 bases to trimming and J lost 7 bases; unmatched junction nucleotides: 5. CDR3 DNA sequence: TGTGCCAGCAGCTTCTCCCTAGCGGGAGGTGAGCAGTACTTC. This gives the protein CASSFSLAGGEQYF.

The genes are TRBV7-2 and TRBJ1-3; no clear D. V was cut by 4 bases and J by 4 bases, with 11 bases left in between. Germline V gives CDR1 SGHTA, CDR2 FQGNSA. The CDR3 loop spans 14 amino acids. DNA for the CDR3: TGTGCCAGCAGCTCCGGGATGGTGGGAAACACCATATATTTT. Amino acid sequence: CASSSGMVGNTIYF.

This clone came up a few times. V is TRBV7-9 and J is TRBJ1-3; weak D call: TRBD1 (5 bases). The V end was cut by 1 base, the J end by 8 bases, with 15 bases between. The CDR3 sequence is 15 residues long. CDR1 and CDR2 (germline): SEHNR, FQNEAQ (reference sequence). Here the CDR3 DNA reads TGTGCCAGCAGCTTAGGCCAGGGAGACGGATACACCATATATTTT. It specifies CASSLGQGDGYTIYF.

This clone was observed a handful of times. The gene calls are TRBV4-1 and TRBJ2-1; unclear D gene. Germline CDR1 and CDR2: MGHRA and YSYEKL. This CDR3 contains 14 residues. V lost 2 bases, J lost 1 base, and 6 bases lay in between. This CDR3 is CASSQPSSYNEQFF. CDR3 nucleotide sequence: TGCGCCAGCAGCCAACCGTCTTCCTACAATGAGCAGTTCTTC.

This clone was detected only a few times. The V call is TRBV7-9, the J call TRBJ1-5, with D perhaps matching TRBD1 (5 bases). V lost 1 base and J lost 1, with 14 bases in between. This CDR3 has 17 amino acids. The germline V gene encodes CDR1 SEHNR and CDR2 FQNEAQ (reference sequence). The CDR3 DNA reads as TGTGCCAGCAGCTTAGTCTGGGAGACAGAGAGCAATCAGCCCCAGCATTTT. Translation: CASSLVWETESNQPQHF.

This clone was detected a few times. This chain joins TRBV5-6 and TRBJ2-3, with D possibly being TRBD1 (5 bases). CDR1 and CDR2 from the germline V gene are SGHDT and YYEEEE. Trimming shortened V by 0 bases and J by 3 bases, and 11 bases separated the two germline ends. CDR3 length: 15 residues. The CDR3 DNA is TGTGCCAGCAGCTTGGTAGGGGCCATGACAGATACGCAGTATTTT. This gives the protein CASSLVGAMTDTQYF.

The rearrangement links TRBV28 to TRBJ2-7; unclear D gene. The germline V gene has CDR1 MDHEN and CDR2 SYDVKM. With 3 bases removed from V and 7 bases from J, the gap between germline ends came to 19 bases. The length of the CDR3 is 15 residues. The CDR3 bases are TGTGCCAGCAGTTTCCCCGGCAGGTCCCGTTGGGAGCAGTACTTC. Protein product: CASSFPGRSRWEQYF.

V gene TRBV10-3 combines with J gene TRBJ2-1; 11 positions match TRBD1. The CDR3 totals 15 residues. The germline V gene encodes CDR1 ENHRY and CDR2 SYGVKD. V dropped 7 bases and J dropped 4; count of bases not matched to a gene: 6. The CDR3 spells CAIKGQGVGYNEQFF. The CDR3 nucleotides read TGTGCCATCAAGGGACAGGGGGTTGGGTACAATGAGCAGTTCTTC.

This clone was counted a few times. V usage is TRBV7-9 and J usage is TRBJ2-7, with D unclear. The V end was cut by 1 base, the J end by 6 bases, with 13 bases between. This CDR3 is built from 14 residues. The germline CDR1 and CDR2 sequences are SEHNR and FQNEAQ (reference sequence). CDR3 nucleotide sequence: TGTGCCAGCAGCTTAGAAGTGGTGAGACCCGAGCAGTACTTC. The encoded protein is CASSLEVVRPEQYF.

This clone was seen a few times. CDR3 sequence reads: CASSIVDRRHYEQYF. Here the CDR3 DNA reads TGTGCCAGTAGTATAGTAGACAGGCGCCACTACGAGCAGTACTTC. The chain employs TRBV19 and TRBJ2-7; a weak D match, TRBD1 (6 bases). V gave up 1 base and J gave up 3 bases, with 13 bases separating them. The CDR3 sequence is 15 residues long. Germline CDR1 LNHDA, CDR2 SQIVND (reference sequence).

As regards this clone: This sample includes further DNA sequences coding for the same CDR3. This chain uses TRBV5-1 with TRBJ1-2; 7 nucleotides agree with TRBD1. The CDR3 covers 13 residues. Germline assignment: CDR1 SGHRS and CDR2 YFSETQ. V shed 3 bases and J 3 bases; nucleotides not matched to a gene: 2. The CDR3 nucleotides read TGCGCCAGCAGCTCAACAGGGGACTATGGCTACACCTTC. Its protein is CASSSTGDYGYTF. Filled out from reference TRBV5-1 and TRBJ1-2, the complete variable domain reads KAGVTQTPRYLIKTRGQQVTLSCSPISGHRSVSWYQQTPGQGLQFLFEYFSETQRNKGNFPGRFSGRQFSNSRSEMNVSTLELGDSALYLCASSSTGDYGYTFGSGTRLTVV.

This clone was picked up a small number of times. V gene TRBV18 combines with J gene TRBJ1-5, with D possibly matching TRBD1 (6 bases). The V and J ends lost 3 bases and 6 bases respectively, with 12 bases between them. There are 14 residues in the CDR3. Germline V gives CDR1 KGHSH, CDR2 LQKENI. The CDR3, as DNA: TGTGCCAGCTCACCTCTAGGGGGGACTCAGCCCCAGCATTTT. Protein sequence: CASSPLGGTQPQHF.

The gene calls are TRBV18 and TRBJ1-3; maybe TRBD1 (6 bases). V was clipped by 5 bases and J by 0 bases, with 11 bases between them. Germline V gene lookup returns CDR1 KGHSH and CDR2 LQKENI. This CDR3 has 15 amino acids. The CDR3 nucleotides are TGTGCCAGCTCATCTACAGGGATCTCTGGAAACACCATATATTTT. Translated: CASSSTGISGNTIYF.

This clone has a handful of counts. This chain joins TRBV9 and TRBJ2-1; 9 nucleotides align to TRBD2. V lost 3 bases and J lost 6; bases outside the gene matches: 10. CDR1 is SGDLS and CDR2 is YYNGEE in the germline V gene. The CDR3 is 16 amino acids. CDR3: CASSGPGLAGTNEQFF. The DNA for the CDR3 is TGTGCCAGCAGCGGCCCCGGGCTAGCGGGAACCAATGAGCAGTTCTTC.

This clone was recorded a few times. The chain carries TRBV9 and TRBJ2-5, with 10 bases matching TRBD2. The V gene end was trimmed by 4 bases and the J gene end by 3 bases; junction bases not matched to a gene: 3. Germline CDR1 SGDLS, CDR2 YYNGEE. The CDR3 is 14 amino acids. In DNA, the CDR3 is TGTGCCAGCAGCATGGGACTAGCGAAAGAGACCCAGTACTTC. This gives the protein CASSMGLAKETQYF. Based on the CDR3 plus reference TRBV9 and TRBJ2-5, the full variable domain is DSGVTQTPKHLITATGQRVTLRCSPRSGDLSVYWYQQSLDQGLQFLIQYYNGEERAKGNILERFSAQQFPDLHSELNLSSLELGDSALYFCASSMGLAKETQYFGPGTRLLVL.

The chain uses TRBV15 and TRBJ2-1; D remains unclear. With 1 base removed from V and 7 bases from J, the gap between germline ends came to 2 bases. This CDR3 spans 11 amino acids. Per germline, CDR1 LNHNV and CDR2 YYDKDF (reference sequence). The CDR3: CATSRGNEQFF. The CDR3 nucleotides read TGTGCCACCAGCAGAGGGAATGAGCAGTTCTTC.

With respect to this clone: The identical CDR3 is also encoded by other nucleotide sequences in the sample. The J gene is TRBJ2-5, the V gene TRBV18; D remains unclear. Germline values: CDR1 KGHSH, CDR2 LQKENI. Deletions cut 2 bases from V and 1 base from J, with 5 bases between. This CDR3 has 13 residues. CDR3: CASSPALQETQYF. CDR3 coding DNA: TGTGCCAGCTCACCAGCGCTCCAAGAGACCCAGTACTTC.

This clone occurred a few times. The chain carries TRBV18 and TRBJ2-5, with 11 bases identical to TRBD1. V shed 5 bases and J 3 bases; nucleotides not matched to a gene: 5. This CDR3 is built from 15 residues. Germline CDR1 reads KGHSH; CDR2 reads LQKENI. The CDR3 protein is CASSSRTGGEETQYF. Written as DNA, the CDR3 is TGTGCCAGCTCATCGAGGACAGGGGGCGAAGAGACCCAGTACTTC.

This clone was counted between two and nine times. CDR3 protein: CASSAGQGPNYEQYF. The CDR3 DNA is TGTGCCAGCAGCGCAGGACAGGGACCCAACTACGAGCAGTACTTC. This chain uses TRBV9 with TRBJ2-7, with 8 positions matching TRBD1. Germline CDR1 reads SGDLS; CDR2 reads YYNGEE. The CDR3 extends over 15 amino acids. The V gene end was trimmed by 3 bases and the J gene end by 3 bases; junction bases not matched to a gene: 8.

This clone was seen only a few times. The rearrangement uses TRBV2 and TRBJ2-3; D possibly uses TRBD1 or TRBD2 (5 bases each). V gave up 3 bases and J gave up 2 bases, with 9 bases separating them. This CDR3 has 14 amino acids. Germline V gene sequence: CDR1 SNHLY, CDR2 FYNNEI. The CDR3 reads CASSDWGFTDTQYF. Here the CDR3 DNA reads TGTGCCAGCAGTGATTGGGGGTTCACAGATACGCAGTATTTT.

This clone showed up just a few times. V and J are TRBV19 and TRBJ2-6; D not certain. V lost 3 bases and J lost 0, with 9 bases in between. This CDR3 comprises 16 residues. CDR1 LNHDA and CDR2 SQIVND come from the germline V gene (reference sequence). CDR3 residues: CASSIGPASGANVLTF. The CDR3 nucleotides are TGTGCCAGTAGTATTGGGCCGGCCTCTGGGGCCAACGTCCTGACTTTC.

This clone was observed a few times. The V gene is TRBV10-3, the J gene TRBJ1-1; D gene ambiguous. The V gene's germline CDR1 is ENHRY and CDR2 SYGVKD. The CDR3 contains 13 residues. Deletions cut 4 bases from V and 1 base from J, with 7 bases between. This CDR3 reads CAISGIQNTEAFF. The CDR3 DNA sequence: TGTGCCATCAGTGGGATACAGAACACTGAAGCTTTCTTT.

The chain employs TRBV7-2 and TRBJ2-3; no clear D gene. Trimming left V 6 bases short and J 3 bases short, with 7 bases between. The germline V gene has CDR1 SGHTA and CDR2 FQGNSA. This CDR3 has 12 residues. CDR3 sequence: CASRVRTDTQYF. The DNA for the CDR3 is TGTGCCAGCAGGGTCAGAACAGATACGCAGTATTTT.